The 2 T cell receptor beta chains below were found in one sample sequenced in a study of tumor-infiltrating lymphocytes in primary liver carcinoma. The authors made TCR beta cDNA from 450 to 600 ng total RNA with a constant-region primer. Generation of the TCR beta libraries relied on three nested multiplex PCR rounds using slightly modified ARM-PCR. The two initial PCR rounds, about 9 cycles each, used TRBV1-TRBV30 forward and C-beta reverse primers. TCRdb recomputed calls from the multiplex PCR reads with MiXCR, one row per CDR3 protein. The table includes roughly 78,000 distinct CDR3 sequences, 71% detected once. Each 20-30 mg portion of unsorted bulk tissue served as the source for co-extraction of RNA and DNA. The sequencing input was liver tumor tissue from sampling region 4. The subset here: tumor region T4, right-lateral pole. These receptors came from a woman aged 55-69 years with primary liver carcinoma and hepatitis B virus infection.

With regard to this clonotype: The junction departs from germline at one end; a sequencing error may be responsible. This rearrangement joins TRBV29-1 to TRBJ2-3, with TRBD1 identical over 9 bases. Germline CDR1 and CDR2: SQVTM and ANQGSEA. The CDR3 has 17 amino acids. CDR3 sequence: CSVEFIGQGNAADTQYF. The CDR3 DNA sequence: TGTAGCGTTGAGTTCATTGGACAGGGGAATGCCGCAGATACGCAGTATTTT.

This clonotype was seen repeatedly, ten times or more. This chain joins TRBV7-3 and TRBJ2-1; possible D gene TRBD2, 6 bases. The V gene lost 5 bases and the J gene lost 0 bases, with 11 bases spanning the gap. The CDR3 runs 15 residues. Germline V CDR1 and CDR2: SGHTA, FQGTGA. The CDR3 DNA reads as TGTGCCAGCAGCGGCGGGACGCCCTCCTACAATGAGCAGTTCTTC. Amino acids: CASSGGTPSYNEQFF.